The source of this T cell receptor (beta chain) is a study of PD-1 blockade in classical Hodgkin lymphoma. Whole-study results and caveats: Complete responders started with a diversity level that resembled newly diagnosed patients at baseline. It was CD4+ TCR diversity, not CD8+, that rose significantly by C4D1.

Each patient's relapse followed autologous stem cell transplantation, and brentuximab vedotin exposure varied. Generated by immunoSEQ multiplex PCR, the TCRdb table keeps only in-frame clones and is missing some. The data hold tens of thousands of clones, with around 91% observed a single time. In this sample, this clone turned up once. Antigen: not known. Trimming left V 6 bases short and J 2 bases short, with 23 bases between. CDR3 size: 17 residues. Germline V lookup: CDR1 LNHDA, CDR2 SQIVND (reference sequence). The sequence derives from a human donor with classical Hodgkin lymphoma. J is TRBJ2-7 and V is TRBV19; possible D gene TRBD1, 5 bases. Sequenced here: peripheral blood mononuclear cells (PBMCs), sampled at baseline. CDR3: CASSYTGGQTQAYEQYF. The CDR3 DNA reads TGTGCCAGTAGCTATACAGGTGGCCAAACCCAAGCCTACGAGCAGTACTTC.